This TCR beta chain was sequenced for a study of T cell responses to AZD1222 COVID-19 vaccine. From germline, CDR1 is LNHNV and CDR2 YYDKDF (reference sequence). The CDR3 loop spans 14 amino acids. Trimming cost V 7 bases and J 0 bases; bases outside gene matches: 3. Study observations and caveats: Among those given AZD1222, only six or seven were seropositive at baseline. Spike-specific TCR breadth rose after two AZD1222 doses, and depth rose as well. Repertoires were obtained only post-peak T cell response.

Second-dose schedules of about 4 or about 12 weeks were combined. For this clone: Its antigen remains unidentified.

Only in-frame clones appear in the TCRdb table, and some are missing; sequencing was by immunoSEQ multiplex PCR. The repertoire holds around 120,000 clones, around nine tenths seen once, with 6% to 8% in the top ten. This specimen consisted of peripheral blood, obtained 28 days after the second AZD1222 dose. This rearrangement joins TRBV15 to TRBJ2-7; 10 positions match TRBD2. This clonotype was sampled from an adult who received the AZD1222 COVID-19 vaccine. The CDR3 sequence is CATKRGGNSYEQYF. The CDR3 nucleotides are TGTGCCACCAAGCGGGGGGGGAACTCCTACGAGCAGTACTTC.